This is a list of T cell receptor beta chains from one sample in a study of cytomegalovirus exposure and HLA in healthy donors. Sequencing was performed with immunoSEQ multiplex PCR; in TCRdb, only in-frame clones are kept and a portion is missing. This sample carries about 130,000 clones, approximately 63% of them seen once, and the ten largest clones take 2.1%. Material for sequencing was PBMCs. The receptor source for this set is a woman aged 60-70 years in good health and CMV-seropositive. Both conserved end residues are part of each CDR3. The order of the fields is CDR3 protein, CDR3 DNA, J gene, D gene, V gene, CDR3 length, clone size. D genes are given only for firm matches. Clone size is stated in some rows and not others, as once, few, many or a class when expanded.

CASSARSGGNLFF TGTGCCAGCAGCGCCCGGTCGGGGGGAAACCTGTTTTTT TRBJ1-4 - TRBV9 13 -
CASSLRAVTGELFF TGCGCCAGCAGCCTCAGAGCGGTCACCGGGGAGCTGTTTTTT TRBJ2-2 - TRBV5-1 14 -
CASRPTGGSYNEQFF TGTGCCAGCAGGCCCACGGGGGGCTCCTACAATGAGCAGTTCTTC TRBJ2-1 TRBD2 TRBV6-5 15 -
CASSYSGLAGEQYF TGTGCCAGCAGTTATTCCGGGCTTGCGGGCGAGCAGTACTTC TRBJ2-7 - TRBV6-5 14 -
CASSLLVLAGVTGELFF TGTGCCAGCAGCTTGCTCGTACTAGCGGGAGTCACCGGGGAGCTGTTTTTT TRBJ2-2 TRBD2 TRBV5-8 17 -
CASSYSGRAVNEQFF TGTGCCAGCAGTTACAGCGGGAGGGCAGTCAATGAGCAGTTCTTC TRBJ2-1 TRBD2 TRBV28 15 -
CASDPGQGNSPLHF TGTGCCAGCGACCCGGGACAGGGGAATTCACCCCTCCACTTT TRBJ1-6 TRBD1 TRBV2 14 -
CASSLSGRSGDIQYF TGTGCCAGCAGCTTAAGCGGGAGGTCAGGCGACATTCAGTACTTC TRBJ2-4 TRBD2 TRBV5-8 15 few
CAARLAAGNTIYF TGTGCCGCCAGACTGGCAGCTGGAAACACCATATATTTT TRBJ1-3 - TRBV30 13 -
CASSGTDEKLFF TGTGCCAGCTCCGGGACAGATGAAAAACTGTTTTTT TRBJ1-4 TRBD1 TRBV6-5 12 -
CASRTTRQGSSTPQHF TGTGCCAGTAGAACCACTCGACAGGGAAGTTCGACCCCCCAGCATTTT TRBJ1-5 TRBD1 TRBV19 16 -
CAWSPAGARNEKLFF TGTGCCTGGAGCCCCGCAGGGGCTAGGAATGAAAAACTGTTTTTT TRBJ1-4 - TRBV30 15 -
CASSKIGGPSATNEKLFF TGTGCCAGCAGCAAGATTGGTGGGCCGAGTGCAACTAATGAAAAACTGTTTTTT TRBJ1-4 - TRBV21-1 18 -
CASSTGSRQIYEQYF TGTGCCAGCAGTACCGGCAGTAGACAGATCTACGAGCAGTACTTC TRBJ2-7 - TRBV6-5 15 -
CASGGQGTNYGYTF TGTGCCAGCGGGGGACAGGGAACTAACTATGGCTACACCTTC TRBJ1-2 TRBD1 TRBV2 14 -
CASSGTIGDTQYF TGTGCCAGCAGCGGTACTATAGGAGATACGCAGTATTTT TRBJ2-3 - TRBV9 13 -
CATPRGAYSYNEQFF TGTGCCACCCCCAGGGGGGCGTACTCCTACAATGAGCAGTTCTTC TRBJ2-1 - TRBV7-9 15 -
CASSFRGSSYEQYF TGTGCCAGCAGTTTCCGGGGGAGCTCCTACGAGCAGTACTTC TRBJ2-7 - TRBV28 14 few
CAISLDRGNYGYTF TGTGCCATCAGCCTCGACAGGGGTAACTATGGCTACACCTTC TRBJ1-2 TRBD1 TRBV10-3 14 -
CASSPTSGKTDTQYF TGCGCCAGCAGCCCGACTAGCGGGAAAACAGATACGCAGTATTTT TRBJ2-3 TRBD2 TRBV4-1 15 few
CASSLYGAGTLNQPQHF TGTGCCAGCAGCTTGTATGGGGCCGGGACTTTAAATCAGCCCCAGCATTTT TRBJ1-5 - TRBV7-6 17 -
CASSMAYGYTF TGTGCCAGCTCAATGGCCTATGGCTACACCTTC TRBJ1-2 - TRBV28 11 few
CASSTLTGSYEQYF TGTGCCAGCAGCACCCTCACAGGGTCCTACGAGCAGTACTTC TRBJ2-7 - TRBV6-5 14 -
CASRDRGLTGELFF TGTGCCAGTAGAGACAGGGGGCTCACCGGGGAGCTGTTTTTT TRBJ2-2 TRBD1 TRBV19 14 -
CASSLGRQGADTQYF TGCGCCAGCAGCTTGGGAAGACAGGGGGCAGATACGCAGTATTTT TRBJ2-3 TRBD1 TRBV5-1 15 -
CATSRQAQNTEAFF TGTGCCACCAGCAGACAGGCCCAGAACACTGAAGCTTTCTTT TRBJ1-1 - TRBV15 14 -
CASSAGPMNYEQYF TGCGCCAGCAGCGCGGGACCGATGAACTACGAGCAGTACTTC TRBJ2-7 - TRBV5-1 14 -
CASRLARLAKNIQYF TGTGCCAGCAGGCTAGCGCGACTAGCCAAAAACATTCAGTACTTC TRBJ2-4 - TRBV2 15 -
CASSRSGEVRTSGRSIGELFF TGTGCCAGCAGCCGGTCCGGTGAAGTGAGGACTAGCGGGAGGAGTATCGGGGAGCTGTTTTTT TRBJ2-2 TRBD2 TRBV4-2 21 -
CASRLGLISGNTIYF TGTGCCAGCAGGCTAGGACTGATCTCTGGAAACACCATATATTTT TRBJ1-3 - TRBV28 15 -
CASSPTENQPQHF TGTGCCAGCAGCCCGACAGAGAATCAGCCCCAGCATTTT TRBJ1-5 - TRBV7-8 13 -
CASSATGVNTEAFF TGTGCCAGCAGTGCCACAGGGGTGAACACTGAAGCTTTCTTT TRBJ1-1 TRBD1 TRBV6-1 14 few
CASKSGNTIYF TGTGCCAGCAAGAGCGGTAACACCATATATTTT TRBJ1-3 - TRBV6-5 11 few
CASSEGTAGNTEAFF TGTGCCAGCAGTGAGGGGACAGCTGGGAACACTGAAGCTTTCTTT TRBJ1-1 TRBD1 TRBV6-1 15 few
CASSENGGYEQYF TGTGCCAGCAGTGAAAACGGAGGGTACGAGCAGTACTTC TRBJ2-7 - TRBV6-1 13 -
CASSLKRREGRNEQFF TGTGCCAGCAGCTTAAAACGGCGGGAGGGCCGGAATGAGCAGTTCTTC TRBJ2-1 TRBD2 TRBV7-8 16 -
CASSLEAGAEAFF TGTGCCAGCAGCTTAGAGGCAGGGGCTGAAGCTTTCTTT TRBJ1-1 - TRBV11-2 13 few
CASKMGGRVNTEAFF TGTGCCAGTAAGATGGGGGGGCGGGTGAACACTGAAGCTTTCTTT TRBJ1-1 - TRBV19 15 few
CASSWQGQAKNIQYF TGTGCCAGCAGCTGGCAGGGGCAAGCCAAAAACATTCAGTACTTC TRBJ2-4 - TRBV7-9 15 -
CASSYSNSGDNEQFF TGTGCCAGCAGTTACTCGAATAGCGGCGACAATGAGCAGTTCTTC TRBJ2-1 - TRBV6-5 15 -
CAWREMTGFQPQHF TGTGCCTGGAGGGAAATGACAGGTTTTCAGCCCCAGCATTTT TRBJ1-5 - TRBV30 14 few
CASSTTSGSTDTQYF TGTGCCAGCAGCACCACTAGCGGGAGCACAGATACGCAGTATTTT TRBJ2-3 TRBD2 TRBV9 15 -
CATSRGRGNTEAFF TGTGCCACCAGCAGAGGCAGGGGAAACACTGAAGCTTTCTTT TRBJ1-1 - TRBV15 14 -
CASSESPGSNQPQHF TGTGCCAGCAGTGAATCCCCGGGGAGCAATCAGCCCCAGCATTTT TRBJ1-5 - TRBV2 15 -
CASSQGRRNNEQFF TGCGCCAGCAGCCAAGGCCGGAGGAACAATGAGCAGTTCTTC TRBJ2-1 - TRBV4-1 14 few
CASSLGTSYNEQFF TGTGCCAGCAGCTTGGGGACTTCCTACAATGAGCAGTTCTTC TRBJ2-1 - TRBV5-8 14 -
CASSLQGYGYTF TGTGCCAGCAGTCTTCAGGGGTATGGCTACACCTTC TRBJ1-2 - TRBV28 12 -
CASSQTGGGQPQHF TGTGCCAGCAGCCAGACAGGTGGGGGACAGCCCCAGCATTTT TRBJ1-5 - TRBV27 14 -
CASSVDSGRLALAKNIQYF TGTGCCAGCAGCGTAGACAGCGGGAGGCTCGCACTAGCCAAAAACATTCAGTACTTC TRBJ2-4 TRBD2 TRBV9 19 -
CASSLGGARGQETQYF TGTGCCAGCAGCTTAGGAGGCGCGCGGGGGCAAGAGACCCAGTACTTC TRBJ2-5 TRBD2 TRBV11-3 16 few
CASSMTGGRANVLTF TGTGCCAGTAGTATGACAGGGGGGAGGGCCAACGTCCTGACTTTC TRBJ2-6 TRBD1 TRBV19 15 -
CASSPRASGSNTGELFF TGTGCCAGCAGTCCGAGGGCTAGCGGGAGTAACACCGGGGAGCTGTTTTTT TRBJ2-2 TRBD2 TRBV2 17 -